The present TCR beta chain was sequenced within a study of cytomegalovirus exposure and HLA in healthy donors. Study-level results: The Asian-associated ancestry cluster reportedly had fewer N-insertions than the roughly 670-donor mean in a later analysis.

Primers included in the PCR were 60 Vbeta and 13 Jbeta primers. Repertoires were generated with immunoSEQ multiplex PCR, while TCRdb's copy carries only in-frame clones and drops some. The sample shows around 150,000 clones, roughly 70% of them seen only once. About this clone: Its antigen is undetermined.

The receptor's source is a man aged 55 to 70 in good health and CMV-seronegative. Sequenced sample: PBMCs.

DNA for the CDR3: TGTGCCAGCAGCACAGGACTAGCCCAGAACACCGGGGAGCTGTTTTTT. This gives the protein CASSTGLAQNTGELFF. The chain joins TRBV5-4 to TRBJ2-2, with TRBD2 matching over 8 bases. V shed 4 bases and J 1 base; nucleotides not matched to a gene: 6. The CDR3 runs 16 residues. Germline assignment: CDR1 SGHNT and CDR2 YYREEE (reference sequence).